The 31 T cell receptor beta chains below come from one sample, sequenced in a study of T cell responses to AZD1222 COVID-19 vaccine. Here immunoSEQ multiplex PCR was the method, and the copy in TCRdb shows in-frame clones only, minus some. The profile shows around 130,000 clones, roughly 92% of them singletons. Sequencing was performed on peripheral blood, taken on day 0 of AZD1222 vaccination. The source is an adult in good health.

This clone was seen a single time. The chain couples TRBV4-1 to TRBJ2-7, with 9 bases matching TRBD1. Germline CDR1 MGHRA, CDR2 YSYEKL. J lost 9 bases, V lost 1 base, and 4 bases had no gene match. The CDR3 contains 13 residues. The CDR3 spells CASSQVGQGPQYF. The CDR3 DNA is TGCGCCAGCAGCCAAGTGGGACAGGGTCCGCAGTACTTC.

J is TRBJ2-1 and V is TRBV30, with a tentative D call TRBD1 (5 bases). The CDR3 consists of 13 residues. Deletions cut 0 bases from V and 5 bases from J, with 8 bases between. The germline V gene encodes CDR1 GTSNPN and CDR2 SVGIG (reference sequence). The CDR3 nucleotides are TGTGCCTGGAGTGTACGCAGGGACAATGAGCAGTTCTTC. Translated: CAWSVRRDNEQFF.

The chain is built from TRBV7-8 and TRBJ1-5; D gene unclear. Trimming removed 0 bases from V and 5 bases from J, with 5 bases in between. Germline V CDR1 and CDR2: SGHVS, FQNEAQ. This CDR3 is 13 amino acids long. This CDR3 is CASSLAPDQPQHF. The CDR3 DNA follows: TGTGCCAGCAGCTTAGCGCCCGATCAGCCCCAGCATTTT.

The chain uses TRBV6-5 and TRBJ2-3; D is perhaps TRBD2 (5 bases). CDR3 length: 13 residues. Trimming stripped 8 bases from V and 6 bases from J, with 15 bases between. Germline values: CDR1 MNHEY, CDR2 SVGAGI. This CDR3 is CASARSWRDTQYF. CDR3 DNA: TGTGCCAGCGCCCGTTCGTGGAGGGATACGCAGTATTTT.

This CDR3 is CAWTIQGASSYTF. In nucleotides, the CDR3 is TGTGCCTGGACTATACAGGGGGCTTCGAGCTACACCTTC. The chain employs TRBV30 and TRBJ1-2, with TRBD1 identical over 9 bases. Trimming cost V 4 bases and J 9 bases; bases outside gene matches: 9. Germline V CDR1 and CDR2: GTSNPN, SVGIG (reference sequence). This CDR3 has 13 amino acids.

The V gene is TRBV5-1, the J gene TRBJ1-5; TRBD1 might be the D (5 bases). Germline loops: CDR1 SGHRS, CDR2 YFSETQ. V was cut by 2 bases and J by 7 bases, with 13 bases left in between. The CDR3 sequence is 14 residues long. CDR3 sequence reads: CASSLTGGRQPQHF. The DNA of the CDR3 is TGCGCCAGCAGCTTAACAGGTGGAAGGCAGCCCCAGCATTTT.

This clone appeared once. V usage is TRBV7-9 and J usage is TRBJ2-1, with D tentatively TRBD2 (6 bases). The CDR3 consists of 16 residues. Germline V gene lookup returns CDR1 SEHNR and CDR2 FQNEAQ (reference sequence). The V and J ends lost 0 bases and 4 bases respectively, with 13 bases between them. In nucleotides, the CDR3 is TGTGCCAGCAGCTTAGCTATGGGACTCGCTTACAATGAGCAGTTCTTC. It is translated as CASSLAMGLAYNEQFF.

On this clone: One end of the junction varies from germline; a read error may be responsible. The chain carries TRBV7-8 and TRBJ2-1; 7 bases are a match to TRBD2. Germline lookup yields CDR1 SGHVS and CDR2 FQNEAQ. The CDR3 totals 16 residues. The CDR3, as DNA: TGTGCCAGTAGCTTATTTTCTAGCGGAGAAAACAATGAGCAGTTCTTC. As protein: CASSLFSSGENNEQFF.

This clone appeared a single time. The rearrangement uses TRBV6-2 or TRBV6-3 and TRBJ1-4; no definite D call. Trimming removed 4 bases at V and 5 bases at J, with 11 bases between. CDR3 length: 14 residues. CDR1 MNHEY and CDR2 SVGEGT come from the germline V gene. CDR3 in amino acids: CASSFRGRNEKLFF. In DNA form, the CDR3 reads TGTGCCAGCAGTTTCCGCGGACGGAATGAAAAACTGTTTTTT.

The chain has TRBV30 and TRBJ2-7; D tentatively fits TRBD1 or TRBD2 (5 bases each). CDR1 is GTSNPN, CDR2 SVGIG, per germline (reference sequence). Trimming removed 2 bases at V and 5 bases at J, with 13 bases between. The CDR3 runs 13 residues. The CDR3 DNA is TGTGCCTGGAGTTTCCGGGACCTCGACGAGCAGTACTTC. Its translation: CAWSFRDLDEQYF.

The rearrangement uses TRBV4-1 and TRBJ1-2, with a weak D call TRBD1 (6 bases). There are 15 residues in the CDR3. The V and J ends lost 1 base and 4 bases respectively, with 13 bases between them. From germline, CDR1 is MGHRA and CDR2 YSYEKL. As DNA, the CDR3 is TGCGCCAGCAGCCAAGGGAGAGGGGGAGGCTATGGCTACACCTTC. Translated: CASSQGRGGGYGYTF.

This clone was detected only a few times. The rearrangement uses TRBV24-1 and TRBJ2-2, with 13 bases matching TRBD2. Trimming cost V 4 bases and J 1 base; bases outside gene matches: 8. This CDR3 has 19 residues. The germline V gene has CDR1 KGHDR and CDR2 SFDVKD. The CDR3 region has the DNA TGTGCCACCAGTGACCCCGGACTAGCGGGAGAGGGGAACACCGGGGAGCTGTTTTTT. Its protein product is CATSDPGLAGEGNTGELFF.

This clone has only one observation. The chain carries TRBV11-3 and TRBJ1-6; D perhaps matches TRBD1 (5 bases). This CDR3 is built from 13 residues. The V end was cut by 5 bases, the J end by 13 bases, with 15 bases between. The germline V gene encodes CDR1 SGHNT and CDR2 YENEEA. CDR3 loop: CASSPGTAGPLHF. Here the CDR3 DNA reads TGTGCCAGCAGCCCCGGGACCGCTGGGCCCCTCCACTTT.

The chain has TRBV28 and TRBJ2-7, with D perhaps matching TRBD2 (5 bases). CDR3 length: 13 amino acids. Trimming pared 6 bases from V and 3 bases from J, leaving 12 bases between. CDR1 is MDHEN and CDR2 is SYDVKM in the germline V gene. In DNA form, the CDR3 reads TGTGCCAGCAGCCCCCTGAGCGGCTACGAGCAGTACTTC. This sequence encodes CASSPLSGYEQYF.

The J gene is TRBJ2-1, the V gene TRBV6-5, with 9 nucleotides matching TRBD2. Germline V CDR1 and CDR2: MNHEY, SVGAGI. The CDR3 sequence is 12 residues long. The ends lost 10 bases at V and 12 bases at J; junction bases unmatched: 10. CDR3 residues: CAIGTSTGSQFF. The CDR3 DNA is TGTGCCATAGGGACTAGCACCGGCTCGCAGTTCTTC.

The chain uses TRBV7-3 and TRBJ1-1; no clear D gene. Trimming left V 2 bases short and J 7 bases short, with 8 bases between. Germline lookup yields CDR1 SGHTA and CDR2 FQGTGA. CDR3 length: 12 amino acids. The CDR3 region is CASSLDVGEAFF. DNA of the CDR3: TGTGCCAGCAGCTTAGATGTGGGTGAAGCTTTCTTT.

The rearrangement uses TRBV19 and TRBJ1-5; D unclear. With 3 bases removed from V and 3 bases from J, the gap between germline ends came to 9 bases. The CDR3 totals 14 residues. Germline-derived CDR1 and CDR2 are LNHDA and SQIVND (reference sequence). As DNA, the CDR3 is TGTGCCAGTAGTATGGCGGGATTCAATCAGCCCCAGCATTTT. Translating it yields CASSMAGFNQPQHF. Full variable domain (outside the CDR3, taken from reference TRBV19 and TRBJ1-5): DGGITQSPKYLFRKEGQNVTLSCEQNLNHDAMYWYRQDPGQGLRLIYYSQIVNDFQKGDIAEGYSVSREKKESFPLTVTSAQKNPTAFYLCASSMAGFNQPQHFGDGTRLSIL.

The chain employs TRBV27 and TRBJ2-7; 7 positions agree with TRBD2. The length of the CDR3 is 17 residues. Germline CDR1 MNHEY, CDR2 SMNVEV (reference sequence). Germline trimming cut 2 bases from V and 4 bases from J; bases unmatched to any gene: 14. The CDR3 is CASSLAGGQGLRYEQYF. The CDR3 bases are TGTGCCAGCAGTTTAGCAGGTGGGCAGGGACTACGATACGAGCAGTACTTC.

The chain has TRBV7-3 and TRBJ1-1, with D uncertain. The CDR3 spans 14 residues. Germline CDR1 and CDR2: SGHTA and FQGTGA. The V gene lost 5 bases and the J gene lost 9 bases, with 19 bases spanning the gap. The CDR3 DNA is TGTGCCAGCAGCCCGAGCGACGGGCAAGGCCAAGCTTTCTTT. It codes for CASSPSDGQGQAFF. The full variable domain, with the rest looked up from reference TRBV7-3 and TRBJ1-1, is GAGVSQTPSNKVTEKGKYVELRCDPISGHTALYWYRQSLGQGPEFLIYFQGTGAADDSGLPNDRFFAVRPEGSVSTLKIQRTERGDSAVYLCASSPSDGQGQAFFGQGTRLTVV.

The CDR3 loop is CASSQVSTLAGGVRNEQFF. In DNA form, the CDR3 reads TGTGCCAGCAGCCAAGTTTCGACACTAGCGGGAGGGGTTAGGAATGAGCAGTTCTTC. The genes are TRBV4-2 and TRBJ2-1, with 13 positions matching TRBD2. CDR1 is LGHNA, CDR2 YNFKEQ, per germline. The J segment lost 7 bases and the V segment lost 1 base, leaving 13 bases of the junction unmatched. The CDR3 has 19 amino acids.

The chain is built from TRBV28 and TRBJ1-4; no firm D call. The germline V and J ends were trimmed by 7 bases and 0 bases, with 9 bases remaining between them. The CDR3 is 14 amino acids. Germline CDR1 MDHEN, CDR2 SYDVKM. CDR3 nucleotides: TGTGCCAGCACCGCGGTTACAACTAATGAAAAACTGTTTTTT. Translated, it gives CASTAVTTNEKLFF. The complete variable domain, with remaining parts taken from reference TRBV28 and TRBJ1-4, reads DVKVTQSSRYLVKRTGEKVFLECVQDMDHENMFWYRQDPGLGLRLIYFSYDVKMKEKGDIPEGYSVSREKKERFSLILESASTNQTSMYLCASTAVTTNEKLFFGSGTQLSVL.

The CDR3 DNA reads as TGTGCCAGCAGCATTCAGGGGGTAACCTTCGAGCAGTACTTC. Translation gives CASSIQGVTFEQYF. V and J are TRBV7-9 and TRBJ2-7; 7 positions match TRBD1. The CDR3 length is 14 residues. V gave up 5 bases and J gave up 6 bases; unmatched junction bases: 10. Germline-derived CDR1 and CDR2 are SEHNR and FQNEAQ (reference sequence).

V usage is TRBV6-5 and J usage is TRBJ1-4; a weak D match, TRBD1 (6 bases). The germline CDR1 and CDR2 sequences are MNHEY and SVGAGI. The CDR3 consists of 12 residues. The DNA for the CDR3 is TGTGCTGTTTCCGGGGGCAAGGGAAAACTGTTTTTT. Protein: CAVSGGKGKLFF.

The CDR3 DNA follows: TGTGCCAGCAGGGGCGACAGAGGAAATTCACCCCTCCACTTT. Its translation is CASRGDRGNSPLHF. The chain couples TRBV2 to TRBJ1-6; maybe TRBD1 (5 bases). The germline CDR1 and CDR2 sequences are SNHLY and FYNNEI. The germline V and J ends were trimmed by 6 bases and 7 bases, with 13 bases remaining between them. CDR3 length: 14 residues.

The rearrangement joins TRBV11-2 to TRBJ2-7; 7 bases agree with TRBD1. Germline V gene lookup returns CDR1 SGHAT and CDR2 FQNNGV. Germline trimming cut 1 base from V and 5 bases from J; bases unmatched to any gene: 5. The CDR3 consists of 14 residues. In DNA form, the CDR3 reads TGTGCCAGCAGCTTAGGAACCAGGGGGAACGAGCAGTACTTC. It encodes CASSLGTRGNEQYF.

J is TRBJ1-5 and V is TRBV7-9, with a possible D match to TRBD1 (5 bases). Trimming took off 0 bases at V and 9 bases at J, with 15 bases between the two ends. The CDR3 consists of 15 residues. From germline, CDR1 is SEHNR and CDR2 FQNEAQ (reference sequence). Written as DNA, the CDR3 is TGTGCCAGCAGCTTAGCGGGCGTTGGGGGTGGGCCCCAGCATTTT. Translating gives CASSLAGVGGGPQHF.

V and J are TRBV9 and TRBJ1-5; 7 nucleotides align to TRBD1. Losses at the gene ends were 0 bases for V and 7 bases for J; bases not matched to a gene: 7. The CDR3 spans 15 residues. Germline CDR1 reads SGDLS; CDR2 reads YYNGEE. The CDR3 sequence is CASSVGSGQLQPQHF. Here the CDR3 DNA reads TGTGCCAGCAGCGTAGGATCGGGACAGCTACAGCCCCAGCATTTT.

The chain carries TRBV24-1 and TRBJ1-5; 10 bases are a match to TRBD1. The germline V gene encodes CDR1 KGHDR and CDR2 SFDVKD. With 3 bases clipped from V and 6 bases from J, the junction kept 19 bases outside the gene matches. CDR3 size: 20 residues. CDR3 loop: CATSDRNFTGTGDSIQPQHF. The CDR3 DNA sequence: TGTGCCACCAGTGATCGTAACTTTACCGGGACAGGGGACTCGATTCAGCCCCAGCATTTT.

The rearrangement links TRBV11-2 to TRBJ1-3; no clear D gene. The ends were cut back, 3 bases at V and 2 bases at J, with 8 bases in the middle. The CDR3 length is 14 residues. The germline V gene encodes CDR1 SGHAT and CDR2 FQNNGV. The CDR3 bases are TGTGCCAGCAGCTTCCCTGGGACTGGAAACACCATATATTTT. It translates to CASSFPGTGNTIYF.

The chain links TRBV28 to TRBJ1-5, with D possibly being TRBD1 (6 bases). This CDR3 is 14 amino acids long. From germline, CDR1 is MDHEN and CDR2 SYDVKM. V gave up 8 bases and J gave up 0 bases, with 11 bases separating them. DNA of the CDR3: TGTGCCAGCCACAGGGTTTATAGCAATCAGCCCCAGCATTTT. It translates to CASHRVYSNQPQHF.

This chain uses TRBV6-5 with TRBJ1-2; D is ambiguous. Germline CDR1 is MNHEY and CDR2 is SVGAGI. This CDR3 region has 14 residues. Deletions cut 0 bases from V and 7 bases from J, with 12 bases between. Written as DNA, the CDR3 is TGTGCCAGCAGTTACTCGAACGGGTATAGTGGCTACACCTTC. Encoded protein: CASSYSNGYSGYTF.